The 21 T cell receptor beta chains listed next were all sequenced from one sample in a study of blood T cell repertoires in COVID-19. The repertoire was sequenced with immunoSEQ multiplex PCR; TCRdb's copy has only in-frame clones and lacks some. Among under 500,000 clones listed, around 90% were seen once. Input material: PBMCs or T cells enriched from blood (not recorded which). Receptors were obtained from a woman in her late teens or twenties with acute COVID-19.

The rearrangement uses TRBV11-1 and TRBJ1-2; 8 bases are shared with TRBD1. CDR1 and CDR2 (germline): SGHAT, FQDESV (reference sequence). The CDR3 length is 18 residues. Unmatched junction bases numbered 13, after V lost 0 bases and J lost 4 bases. The CDR3, as DNA: TGTGCCAGCAGCTTAGCCCCAGGGGGCCTGACCACTACCTATGGCTACACCTTC. Translating gives CASSLAPGGLTTTYGYTF.

V usage is TRBV2 and J usage is TRBJ2-1, with D perhaps TRBD2 (5 bases). Germline V CDR1 and CDR2: SNHLY, FYNNEI. The CDR3 extends over 16 amino acids. Between the trimmed V and J ends, which lost 8 bases and 0 bases, there was a span of 17 bases. DNA of the CDR3: TGTGCCAGCTCGCCGCGGGCGGCAACCTCCTACAATGAGCAGTTCTTC. Translated, it gives CASSPRAATSYNEQFF.

J is TRBJ2-2 and V is TRBV18; 11 nucleotides line up with TRBD2. The junction had 2 bases not matched to a gene; V was cut back by 3 bases and J by 5 bases. Germline CDR1 and CDR2: KGHSH and LQKENI. The CDR3 is 15 amino acids. CDR3 sequence (DNA): TGTGCCAGCTCACCCACTAGCGGGAGTACCGGGGAGCTGTTTTTT. Protein product: CASSPTSGSTGELFF.

This clone appeared a few times. This chain connects TRBV3-1 (or the pseudogene TRBV3-2) to TRBJ1-4, with TRBD1 identical over 7 bases. V lost 7 bases to trimming and J lost 5 bases; unmatched junction nucleotides: 10. The germline V gene has CDR1 LGHDT and CDR2 YNNKEL (reference sequence). CDR3 size: 15 residues. For the CDR3, the DNA is TGTGCCAGCACTGCCCGGACAGGCAGAAATGAAAAACTGTTTTTT. Its protein product is CASTARTGRNEKLFF.

Comment on this clone: This sample includes further DNA sequences coding for the same CDR3. V is TRBV28 and J is TRBJ1-1; the D is unclear. Germline V lookup: CDR1 MDHEN, CDR2 SYDVKM. Trimming took off 5 bases at V and 0 bases at J, with 7 bases between the two ends. This CDR3 is 13 amino acids long. The CDR3 reads CASSPTLNTEAFF. The DNA for the CDR3 is TGTGCCAGCAGTCCGACACTGAACACTGAAGCTTTCTTT.

This clone was counted between two and nine times. The gene calls are TRBV2 and TRBJ2-7, with a possible D match to TRBD1 (5 bases). Germline values: CDR1 SNHLY, CDR2 FYNNEI. V was clipped by 6 bases and J by 4 bases, with 16 bases between them. The CDR3 has 14 residues. The CDR3 reads CASSLGVSRYEQYF. CDR3 DNA sequence: TGTGCCAGCAGCTTAGGGGTTAGCCGGTACGAGCAGTACTTC.

The chain recombines TRBV2 with TRBJ2-3; 9 bases line up with TRBD1. With V trimmed by 7 bases and J by 3 bases, 14 bases remained unmatched. Looked up from germline, CDR1 is SNHLY and CDR2 is FYNNEI. This CDR3 has 17 amino acids. The CDR3 sequence: CASTGERTGGQTDTQYF. CDR3 DNA sequence: TGTGCCAGCACTGGAGAGAGAACAGGGGGCCAAACAGATACGCAGTATTTT.

V is TRBV2 and J is TRBJ2-7; TRBD1 is a possible D gene (6 bases). With 7 bases removed from V and 4 bases from J, the gap between germline ends came to 20 bases. The CDR3 spans 15 residues. CDR1 is SNHLY and CDR2 is FYNNEI in the germline V gene. CDR3: CASIIDRSAFYEQYF. CDR3 bases: TGTGCCAGCATCATTGACAGGTCTGCTTTTTACGAGCAGTACTTC. The full variable domain, with the rest looked up from reference TRBV2 and TRBJ2-7, is EPEVTQTPSHQVTQMGQEVILRCVPISNHLYFYWYRQILGQKVEFLVSFYNNEISEKSEIFDDQFSVERPDGSNFTLKIRSTKLEDSAMYFCASIIDRSAFYEQYFGPGTRLTVT.

This clone came up a few times. The gene calls are TRBV28 and TRBJ1-2; TRBD1 matches at 9 bases. Germline assignment: CDR1 MDHEN and CDR2 SYDVKM. The CDR3 sequence is 14 residues long. The J segment lost 6 bases and the V segment lost 5 bases, leaving 7 bases of the junction unmatched. Written as DNA, the CDR3 is TGTGCCAGCAGTCCCAACAGGGGGCCTCATGGCTACACCTTC. The encoded protein is CASSPNRGPHGYTF.

The J gene is TRBJ1-1, the V gene TRBV12-3 or TRBV12-4, with 7 bases fitting TRBD1. The CDR3 sequence is 11 residues long. V shed 5 bases and J 7 bases; nucleotides not matched to a gene: 1. CDR3 residues: CASSRQGEAFF. The DNA of the CDR3 is TGTGCCAGCAGTAGACAGGGTGAAGCTTTCTTT.

CDR3 nucleotide sequence: TGCGCCAGCAGCTTGGAAGGGGTCGAGCAGTACTTC. It translates to CASSLEGVEQYF. This chain uses TRBV5-1 with TRBJ2-7; D is possibly TRBD1 (5 bases). Germline CDR1 reads SGHRS; CDR2 reads YFSETQ. CDR3 length equals 12 residues. With 0 bases removed from V and 6 bases from J, the gap between germline ends came to 7 bases.

V and J are TRBV24-1 and TRBJ2-5; D possibly corresponds to TRBD1 (5 bases). The V end was cut by 5 bases, the J end by 5 bases, with 17 bases between. Per germline, CDR1 KGHDR and CDR2 SFDVKD. The CDR3 has 15 amino acids. The CDR3 DNA is TGTGCCACCAGTGTCACCGGGCAGGGTATGGAGACCCAGTACTTC. Protein sequence: CATSVTGQGMETQYF.

The gene calls are TRBV6-5 and TRBJ1-1; TRBD1 might be the D (6 bases). Germline V lookup: CDR1 MNHEY, CDR2 SVGAGI. The CDR3 spans 14 residues. Trimming cost V 6 bases and J 4 bases, with 15 bases left between them. The CDR3 loop reads CASSDFLTGTEAFF. The DNA of the CDR3 is TGTGCCAGCAGCGACTTCTTGACAGGCACTGAAGCTTTCTTT.

The J gene is TRBJ2-3, the V gene TRBV21-1; the table calls TRBD1, which could not be checked here. TRBV21-1 corresponds to a pseudogene. CDR3 length: 13 amino acids. CDR3 coding DNA: TGTGCCAGCAGAGTGGGGCCGACAGATACGCAGTATTTT. This gives the protein CASRVGPTDTQYF.

The chain carries TRBV10-1 and TRBJ2-7; TRBD2 agrees at 10 bases. This CDR3 is built from 14 residues. V gave up 5 bases and J gave up 3 bases; unmatched junction bases: 4. CDR1 is WNHNN and CDR2 is SYGVQD in the germline V gene (reference sequence). The CDR3: CASSLSGGDYEQYF. CDR3 nucleotides: TGCGCCAGCAGTCTAAGCGGGGGGGACTACGAGCAGTACTTC.

On this clone: Other DNA sequences within the sample encode an identical CDR3. The V call is TRBV18, the J call TRBJ1-1; D is unclear. Per germline, CDR1 KGHSH and CDR2 LQKENI. This CDR3 region has 13 residues. With 2 bases removed from V and 1 base from J, the gap between germline ends came to 5 bases. The DNA of the CDR3 is TGTGCCAGCTCACCAGGAGGGAACACTGAAGCTTTCTTT. It encodes CASSPGGNTEAFF.

The chain links TRBV18 to TRBJ2-2, with 11 bases fitting TRBD2. Looked up from germline, CDR1 is KGHSH and CDR2 is LQKENI. The junction had 7 bases not matched to a gene; V was cut back by 6 bases and J by 7 bases. The CDR3 runs to 15 residues. Here the CDR3 DNA reads TGTGCCAGCTCGCCGGGACTAGCGGTTCACGGGGAGCTGTTTTTT. Translation gives CASSPGLAVHGELFF.

This clone is a singleton in its sample. This sequence joins TRBV7-3 and TRBJ2-3, with 7 bases fitting TRBD2. Germline CDR1 reads SGHTA; CDR2 reads FQGTGA. The CDR3 extends over 15 amino acids. After removal of 4 bases from V and 0 bases from J, the junction contained 4 bases not matched to a gene. The CDR3 DNA sequence: TGTGCCAGCAGCTCAACTAGCGCAAGCACAGATACGCAGTATTTT. It specifies CASSSTSASTDTQYF.

This sequence joins TRBV7-2 and TRBJ2-1, with D possibly TRBD2 on 6 matching bases. CDR1 is SGHTA, CDR2 FQGNSA, per germline. The V end was cut by 3 bases, the J end by 7 bases, with 19 bases between. The CDR3 has 16 amino acids. The DNA for the CDR3 is TGTGCCAGCAGCTTGAAACTGGGAGGAGTGGGTAATGAGCAGTTCTTC. This codes for CASSLKLGGVGNEQFF.

About this clone: This sample also contains other DNA sequences that code for the same CDR3. The CDR3, as DNA: TGTGCCAGCAGTTCAGGGGGATATGGCTACACCTTC. Translating gives CASSSGGYGYTF. The chain employs TRBV12-3 or TRBV12-4 and TRBJ1-2; 7 positions agree with TRBD1. This CDR3 region has 12 residues. The V segment lost 4 bases and the J segment 5 bases; nucleotides outside the gene matches: 1.

This rearrangement joins TRBV7-9 to TRBJ2-5; 9 bases fit TRBD2. The CDR3 has 15 amino acids. Germline V gives CDR1 SEHNR, CDR2 FQNEAQ (reference sequence). Germline trimming cut 5 bases from V and 2 bases from J; bases unmatched to any gene: 6. DNA of the CDR3: TGTGCCAGCAGCGAGCTAGCGGGGATTCAAGAGACCCAGTACTTC. Protein sequence: CASSELAGIQETQYF.